These 22 T cell receptor beta chains share one sample of origin, sequenced in a study of persistence of HIV-infected CD4 T cells. This nonspecific control used anti-CD3/anti-CD28 bead stimulation of CD4+ T cells. Sorting of responding CD4+ T cells relied on upregulated CD40 ligand together with CD69. This was the immunoSEQ version 4 assay in survey mode. Profiling relied on immunoSEQ multiplex PCR, and the TCRdb table lists in-frame clones only, not all of them. The sample lists 40,000 to 60,000 clones, 80% to 90% seen once, with 3.3% in the top ten. Their target antigens are unknown. The source material was CD4+ T cells sorted from PBMCs after approximately 19-hour stimulation, sampled from a patient who received antiretroviral therapy. All receptors come from an adult woman with HIV who was CMV-seropositive.

This rearrangement joins TRBV2 to TRBJ1-5, with no clear D. The germline V gene encodes CDR1 SNHLY and CDR2 FYNNEI. V lost 8 bases to trimming and J lost 8 bases, with 13 bases between them. The CDR3 length is 12 residues. The CDR3 reads CASAGSREPQHF. The CDR3 bases are TGTGCCAGCGCCGGTTCCCGGGAGCCCCAGCATTTT.

The chain combines TRBV4-1 with TRBJ2-7; the D gene is possibly TRBD1 (6 bases). The V and J ends lost 0 bases and 3 bases respectively, with 12 bases between them. Germline values: CDR1 MGHRA, CDR2 YSYEKL. The CDR3 is 15 residues long. The CDR3: CASSQEGQGRYEQYF. For the CDR3, the DNA is TGCGCCAGCAGCCAAGAGGGCCAGGGGCGCTACGAGCAGTACTTC.

In this sample, this clone turned up once. The chain uses TRBV18 and TRBJ2-5; TRBD2 agrees at 9 bases. The CDR3 consists of 15 residues. Per the germline V gene, CDR1 is KGHSH and CDR2 is LQKENI. The V gene end was trimmed by 3 bases and the J gene end by 4 bases; junction bases not matched to a gene: 6. The CDR3 DNA reads as TGTGCCAGCTCACCGCCATTAGCGGGAGCAGAGACCCAGTACTTC. Amino acid sequence: CASSPPLAGAETQYF.

J is TRBJ1-5 and V is TRBV28; TRBD1 might be the D (5 bases). There are 14 residues in the CDR3. The V and J ends lost 10 bases and 1 base respectively, with 14 bases between them. The germline V gene encodes CDR1 MDHEN and CDR2 SYDVKM. CDR3 residues: CAIGGGRSNQPQHF. CDR3 nucleotides: TGTGCCATCGGGGGGGGAAGGAGCAATCAGCCCCAGCATTTT.

V gene TRBV30 combines with J gene TRBJ1-6; 11 bases are shared with TRBD1. The CDR3 extends over 14 amino acids. The junction had 1 base not matched to a gene; V was cut back by 2 bases and J by 7 bases. Germline V gene sequence: CDR1 GTSNPN, CDR2 SVGIG (reference sequence). This CDR3 is CAWSWDRGNSPLHF. CDR3 DNA: TGTGCCTGGAGTTGGGACAGGGGGAATTCACCCCTCCACTTT. Supplemented by reference TRBV30 and TRBJ1-6, the full variable domain reads SQTIHQWPATLVQPVGSPLSLECTVEGTSNPNLYWYRQAAGRGLQLLFYSVGIGQISSEVPQNLSASRPQDRQFILSSKKLLLSDSGFYLCAWSWDRGNSPLHFGNGTRLTVT.

The CDR3 region has the DNA TGTGCCAGCAGTCACCGCACACCGCCGGCTTTCTTT. Translating it yields CASSHRTPPAFF. This sequence joins TRBV27 and TRBJ1-1, with unresolved D. This CDR3 is built from 12 residues. Per the germline V gene, CDR1 is MNHEY and CDR2 is SMNVEV (reference sequence). The V end was cut by 5 bases, the J end by 11 bases, with 15 bases between.

The CDR3 region is CATSNRQGSLTQGYTF. CDR3 sequence (DNA): TGTGCCACCAGCAACCGACAGGGGAGCCTCACGCAGGGCTACACCTTC. The rearrangement links TRBV15 to TRBJ1-2, with TRBD1 matching 8 bases. CDR3 length equals 16 residues. In germline, CDR1 is LNHNV, CDR2 YYDKDF (reference sequence). Trimming removed 4 bases from V and 8 bases from J; junction bases left unmatched: 15.

The chain has TRBV5-1 and TRBJ1-4, with D uncertain. V was trimmed by 6 bases and J by 4 bases, leaving 13 bases between them. This CDR3 has 14 amino acids. Germline V lookup: CDR1 SGHRS, CDR2 YFSETQ. CDR3 region: CASKAAELNEKLFF. CDR3 nucleotides: TGCGCCAGCAAGGCGGCAGAACTTAATGAAAAACTGTTTTTT.

This sequence joins TRBV5-6 and TRBJ1-1, with D maybe TRBD1 (5 bases). V gave up 2 bases and J gave up 0 bases, with 11 bases separating them. Germline CDR1 is SGHDT and CDR2 is YYEEEE. The CDR3 totals 15 residues. As DNA, the CDR3 is TGTGCCAGCAGCTTTTCCGGGACCATGAACACTGAAGCTTTCTTT. Translating gives CASSFSGTMNTEAFF.

This clone has just one count. This sequence joins TRBV27 and TRBJ2-7, with D tentatively TRBD2 (5 bases). The ends were cut back, 6 bases at V and 5 bases at J, with 20 bases in the middle. CDR3 length: 15 residues. Germline lookup yields CDR1 MNHEY and CDR2 SMNVEV (reference sequence). The CDR3 DNA reads TGTGCCAGCAGACCGTCCGGGTCCGCGGGTAACGAGCAGTACTTC. Amino acid sequence: CASRPSGSAGNEQYF.

The V and J genes are TRBV10-3 and TRBJ2-1, with 8 positions matching TRBD1. Germline V gene lookup returns CDR1 ENHRY and CDR2 SYGVKD. The CDR3 spans 15 residues. V gave up 5 bases and J gave up 0 bases; unmatched junction bases: 3. The CDR3 loop is CAISITGGSYNEQFF. CDR3 nucleotide sequence: TGTGCCATCAGTATAACAGGGGGCTCCTACAATGAGCAGTTCTTC.

The chain combines TRBV28 with TRBJ1-5, with D possibly being TRBD1 (5 bases). The germline V and J ends were trimmed by 9 bases and 3 bases, with 15 bases remaining between them. The length of the CDR3 is 14 residues. Germline V gene lookup returns CDR1 MDHEN and CDR2 SYDVKM. The CDR3 nucleotides read TGTGCCAGTGCTCCGGGGACCCTCAATCAGCCCCAGCATTTT. Translating it yields CASAPGTLNQPQHF.

This clone was counted between two and nine times. The genes are TRBV7-8 and TRBJ1-5; D not certain. This CDR3 spans 13 amino acids. Trimming took 2 bases from V and 0 from J, leaving 2 bases between them. Germline V CDR1 and CDR2: SGHVS, FQNEAQ. The CDR3 spells CASSLNSNQPQHF. The CDR3 DNA reads as TGTGCCAGCAGCTTAAATAGCAATCAGCCCCAGCATTTT.

The chain links TRBV5-1 to TRBJ2-5; tentative D call: TRBD2 (7 bases). The CDR3 is 14 amino acids. Per germline, CDR1 SGHRS and CDR2 YFSETQ. Between the trimmed V and J ends, which lost 7 bases and 5 bases, there was a span of 18 bases. The CDR3 region has the DNA TGCGCCAGCGGCTCCGGGGGGCTCGGCGAGACCCAGTACTTC. Translation gives CASGSGGLGETQYF.

The gene calls are TRBV30 and TRBJ2-7, with D maybe TRBD1 (5 bases). CDR3 length: 13 amino acids. The germline V gene encodes CDR1 GTSNPN and CDR2 SVGIG (reference sequence). Trimming pared 4 bases from V and 2 bases from J, leaving 12 bases between. DNA of the CDR3: TGTGCCTGGACAGGGATAAGGGCCTACGAGCAGTACTTC. It encodes CAWTGIRAYEQYF.

This chain connects TRBV7-2 to TRBJ2-2; D is possibly TRBD2 (6 bases). Germline V lookup: CDR1 SGHTA, CDR2 FQGNSA. Trimming pared 4 bases from V and 7 bases from J, leaving 13 bases between. The CDR3 covers 14 residues. The CDR3 sequence: CASSWGGLVGELFF. CDR3 DNA: TGTGCCAGCAGCTGGGGAGGTTTAGTCGGGGAGCTGTTTTTT. Full variable domain (outside the CDR3, taken from reference TRBV7-2 and TRBJ2-2): GAGVSQSPSNKVTEKGKDVELRCDPISGHTALYWYRQSLGQGLEFLIYFQGNSAPDKSGLPSDRFSAERTGGSVSTLTIQRTQQEDSAVYLCASSWGGLVGELFFGEGSRLTVL.

The rearrangement uses TRBV15 and TRBJ2-3; D not resolved. Germline-derived CDR1 and CDR2 are LNHNV and YYDKDF (reference sequence). This CDR3 is 17 amino acids long. Trimming cost V 3 bases and J 2 bases, with 18 bases left between them. CDR3 bases: TGTGCCACCAGCAGTCCGTTCGGATCACCACACACAGATACGCAGTATTTT. It specifies CATSSPFGSPHTDTQYF.

This chain links TRBV19 with TRBJ2-3, with 11 nucleotides matching TRBD1. V lost 3 bases to trimming and J lost 2 bases; unmatched junction nucleotides: 19. The CDR3 runs to 21 residues. Germline V gene sequence: CDR1 LNHDA, CDR2 SQIVND (reference sequence). CDR3 bases: TGTGCCAGTAGTATTTCGGACAGGGGGCGCGAAGTGAGAAGAGACACAGATACGCAGTATTTT. Amino acids: CASSISDRGREVRRDTDTQYF.

The chain joins TRBV30 to TRBJ1-1; D is undetermined. Germline CDR1 reads GTSNPN; CDR2 reads SVGIG (reference sequence). The V end lost 2 bases, the J end lost 0 bases, and 13 bases lay between the germline ends. The CDR3 sequence is 15 residues long. The DNA of the CDR3 is TGTGCCTGGAGTACACCCCCGGGCCTGAACACTGAAGCTTTCTTT. Residues: CAWSTPPGLNTEAFF.

The chain recombines TRBV19 with TRBJ2-1; D is ambiguous. V lost 5 bases, J lost 6 bases, and 5 bases lay in between. The CDR3 length is 11 residues. Germline CDR1 and CDR2: LNHDA and SQIVND (reference sequence). In DNA form, the CDR3 reads TGTGCCAGTAGTCTAGGCAATGAGCAGTTCTTC. Its protein product is CASSLGNEQFF. Filled out from reference TRBV19 and TRBJ2-1, the complete variable domain reads DGGITQSPKYLFRKEGQNVTLSCEQNLNHDAMYWYRQDPGQGLRLIYYSQIVNDFQKGDIAEGYSVSREKKESFPLTVTSAQKNPTAFYLCASSLGNEQFFGPGTRLTVL.

A single count supports this clone. The rearrangement uses TRBV4-3 and TRBJ2-7; 15 positions agree with TRBD2. The CDR3 runs to 18 residues. Germline V gives CDR1 LGHNA, CDR2 YSLEER. J gave up 3 bases and V 0 bases, and 6 bases lay outside the gene matches. CDR3 DNA: TGCGCCAGCAGCCAAGATCTCCGGGGACTAGCGGGGGGCTACGAGCAGTACTTC. This sequence encodes CASSQDLRGLAGGYEQYF.

The chain uses TRBV2 and TRBJ2-2; D gene uncertain. The germline V gene has CDR1 SNHLY and CDR2 FYNNEI. The length of the CDR3 is 11 residues. V was pared by 8 bases and J by 6 bases, with 7 bases between. The CDR3 loop reads CASEESGELFF. CDR3 nucleotide sequence: TGTGCCAGCGAGGAGTCCGGGGAGCTGTTTTTT.